The 5 T cell receptor beta chains listed next were all sequenced from one sample in a study of blood T cell repertoires in COVID-19. The method was immunoSEQ multiplex PCR; TCRdb's version includes in-frame clones alone and lacks a portion of them. The sample lists 95,000 to 110,000 clones; 84% were seen once. Sequenced input: peripheral blood. The receptors stem from a man aged 60 to 69 with acute or convalescent COVID-19.

The chain carries TRBV7-9 and TRBJ1-5; the match to TRBD1 covers 10 bases. The CDR3 is 17 amino acids. CDR1 is SEHNR, CDR2 FQNEAQ, per germline (reference sequence). The V segment lost 2 bases and the J segment 3 bases; nucleotides outside the gene matches: 7. DNA of the CDR3: TGTGCCAGCAGCTTAAGTCCCGGGACAGGGGTCAATCAGCCCCAGCATTTT. Its protein is CASSLSPGTGVNQPQHF. The complete variable domain, with remaining parts taken from reference TRBV7-9 and TRBJ1-5, reads DTGVSQNPRHKITKRGQNVTFRCDPISEHNRLYWYRQTLGQGPEFLTYFQNEAQLEKSRLLSDRFSAERPKGSFSTLEIQRTEQGDSAMYLCASSLSPGTGVNQPQHFGDGTRLSIL.

This chain joins TRBV6-5 and TRBJ2-1, with D maybe TRBD2 (6 bases). The germline V gene encodes CDR1 MNHEY and CDR2 SVGAGI. CDR3 size: 15 residues. V lost 0 bases and J lost 0, with 6 bases in between. CDR3 amino acids: CASSYSGSSYNEQFF. CDR3 sequence (DNA): TGTGCCAGCAGTTACTCCGGGAGCTCCTACAATGAGCAGTTCTTC.

The V and J genes are TRBV24-1 and TRBJ1-2; no reliable D call. Trimming took off 4 bases at V and 8 bases at J, with 16 bases between the two ends. Germline loops: CDR1 KGHDR, CDR2 SFDVKD. The CDR3 loop spans 14 amino acids. CDR3: CATSDPRGHPGYTF. CDR3 in DNA: TGTGCCACCAGTGACCCGCGAGGCCATCCCGGCTACACCTTC.

This clone was detected only a few times. This sequence joins TRBV28 and TRBJ1-3, with D uncertain. In germline, CDR1 is MDHEN, CDR2 SYDVKM. Trimming removed 7 bases at V and 0 bases at J, with 10 bases between. This CDR3 has 14 amino acids. The chain's CDR3 is CASTQTFSGNTIYF. CDR3 nucleotides: TGTGCCAGCACCCAGACATTCTCTGGAAACACCATATATTTT. Supplemented by reference TRBV28 and TRBJ1-3, the full variable domain reads DVKVTQSSRYLVKRTGEKVFLECVQDMDHENMFWYRQDPGLGLRLIYFSYDVKMKEKGDIPEGYSVSREKKERFSLILESASTNQTSMYLCASTQTFSGNTIYFGEGSWLTVV.

The genes are TRBV28 and TRBJ1-6; 9 nucleotides match TRBD1. This CDR3 comprises 17 residues. Germline lookup yields CDR1 MDHEN and CDR2 SYDVKM. With 5 bases clipped from V and 5 bases from J, the junction kept 10 bases outside the gene matches. The CDR3: CASSPGTGTRNNSPLHF. The CDR3 nucleotides read TGTGCCAGCAGTCCCGGGACAGGGACAAGGAATAATTCACCCCTCCACTTT.